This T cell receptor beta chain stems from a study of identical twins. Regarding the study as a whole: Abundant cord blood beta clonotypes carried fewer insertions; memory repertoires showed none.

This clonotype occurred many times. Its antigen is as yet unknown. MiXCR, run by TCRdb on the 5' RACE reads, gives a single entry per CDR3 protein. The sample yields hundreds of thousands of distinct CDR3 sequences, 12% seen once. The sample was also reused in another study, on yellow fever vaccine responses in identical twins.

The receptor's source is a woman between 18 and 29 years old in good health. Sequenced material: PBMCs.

The CDR3 nucleotides are TGTGCCAGCACCCCCCGAGGGGGACTAGCGGGAGCCTACGAGCAGTACTTC. Translated: CASTPRGGLAGAYEQYF. V usage is TRBV12-3 or TRBV12-4 and J usage is TRBJ2-7, with 14 nucleotides matching TRBD2. V trimming: 7 bases; J trimming: 2 bases; junction bases outside the gene matches: 10. The CDR3 length is 17 residues.